This T cell receptor (beta chain) was retrieved from a study of shared clonotypes between healthy human individuals. General study findings and limits: Rarefaction showed sorted-subset sequencing was incomplete despite large depth. Generally, estimated richness proved larger in naive subsets than it did in memory subsets. An anticipated effect of sequencing depth on clonotype sharing among donors was recognized.

On this clone itself: The antigen is not known.

Sequencing used immunoSEQ multiplex PCR; TCRdb keeps in-frame clones, though not all of them. Among roughly 2,500,000 clones listed, 80% to 95% were seen once. V gave up 0 bases and J gave up 11 bases, with 13 bases separating them. Germline values: CDR1 MNHEY, CDR2 SVGAGI. This CDR3 contains 13 residues. From CD4+ cells came CD45RA+ naive and CD45RA-negative memory subsets. This clonotype was sampled from a man between 18 and 35 years old in good health. Some clones in this sample may be carry-over from other donors' samples. V and J are TRBV6-5 and TRBJ1-1; D is possibly TRBD1 (6 bases). Sequences were obtained from naive CD4+ T cells from PBMCs. Subset denoted: CD45RA+ positively selected. Here the CDR3 reads CASSYSRGGMAFF. The CDR3 DNA is TGTGCCAGCAGTTACTCGAGGGGGGGTATGGCTTTCTTT.